This entry describes one T cell receptor (beta chain). Its antigen is not known. The CDR3 length is 15 residues. V dropped 6 bases and J dropped 4 bases, with 18 bases sitting between them. Together with a sample-barcoded 5' primer, a J-beta primer mix was included in a second PCR lasting about 7 to 12 cycles. TCRdb called the 5' RACE reads again in MiXCR, with one record for every CDR3 protein. The sample lists under 1,000,000 distinct CDR3 sequences; 46% were seen once. The sample is drawn from a study of blood T cells in healthy people across ages. Study-level findings and limits: In long-lived donors, naive CD4+ cell counts and diversity exceeded those of aged donors.

The clonotype was recovered from a man at least 80 years old in good health. The sample was blood. The genes are TRBV12-3 or TRBV12-4 and TRBJ2-5; D is perhaps TRBD1 (6 bases). The DNA of the CDR3 is TGTGCCAGCAGCTCACGGGACACAAAGGGAGAGACCCAGTACTTC. Protein sequence: CASSSRDTKGETQYF.